This section outlines one TCR beta chain sequence together with its context. Its cognate antigen is unknown. Both subsets, CD45RA+ naive and CD45RA-negative memory, were split from the CD4+ cells. Once extracted for a subset, genomic DNA was divided evenly among several immunoSEQ plates. Repertoires were generated with immunoSEQ multiplex PCR, while TCRdb's copy carries only in-frame clones and drops some. The table shows around 2.5 million clones, with under 95% occurring only once. This sample stems from a study of shared clonotypes between healthy human individuals. Study summary: CD8 memory received one plate per donor, CD8 naive two, CD4 memory three and CD4 naive three.

The ends were cut back, 0 bases at V and 4 bases at J, with 7 bases in the middle. CDR1 is SGHNT and CDR2 is YYREEE in the germline V gene (reference sequence). The CDR3 contains 13 residues. Whole-study findings and limits: With few donors, the genetic and exposure-history diversity represented was limited.

The sequence derives from a man between 18 and 35 years old in good health. Some clones in this sample may be carry-over from other donors' samples. Sequencing was carried out using naive CD4+ T cells from PBMCs. The subset denotes: CD45RA+ positively selected. This chain uses TRBV5-4 with TRBJ2-5; D gene unclear. The CDR3 nucleotides read TGTGCCAGCAGCTTGGCCCCCCCAGAGACCCAGTACTTC. Protein product: CASSLAPPETQYF.